The next 15 T cell receptor beta chains were all read from a single sample in a study of T cell responses to AZD1222 COVID-19 vaccine. Only in-frame clones appear in the TCRdb table, and some are missing; sequencing was by immunoSEQ multiplex PCR. Here the sample spans 50,000 or so clones, 88% being singletons. The source material was peripheral blood, sampled on day 0 of AZD1222 vaccination. The receptors were sampled from an adult in good health.

This rearrangement joins TRBV9 to TRBJ2-5; possibly TRBD2 for D (5 bases). The CDR3 sequence is 16 residues long. V was trimmed by 0 bases and J by 0 bases, leaving 12 bases between them. CDR1 is SGDLS and CDR2 is YYNGEE in the germline V gene. The CDR3 is CASSVAAGGYQETQYF. CDR3 sequence (DNA): TGTGCCAGCAGCGTAGCCGCAGGAGGTTACCAAGAGACCCAGTACTTC.

This clone came up once. The rearrangement joins TRBV4-1 to TRBJ1-6; D not certain. The CDR3 is 17 amino acids. Germline V lookup: CDR1 MGHRA, CDR2 YSYEKL. Deletions cut 1 base from V and 0 bases from J, with 10 bases between. The CDR3, as DNA: TGCGCCAGCAGCCAAGTCGAAGTAAGCTCCTATAATTCACCCCTCCACTTT. The encoded protein is CASSQVEVSSYNSPLHF.

This clone was seen just once. The chain carries TRBV5-4 and TRBJ2-2; unclear D gene. The CDR3 consists of 14 residues. The germline V gene has CDR1 SGHNT and CDR2 YYREEE (reference sequence). Trimming took off 7 bases at V and 2 bases at J, with 12 bases between the two ends. CDR3 amino acids: CASSQMPNTGELFF. The CDR3 bases are TGTGCCAGCTCACAGATGCCTAACACCGGGGAGCTGTTTTTT.

This rearrangement joins TRBV24-1 to TRBJ2-1; 8 bases match TRBD2. There are 16 residues in the CDR3. Trimming at V came to 9 bases and at J to 8 bases, leaving 17 bases not matched to a gene. Germline V gene sequence: CDR1 KGHDR, CDR2 SFDVKD. The CDR3 is CATRARGAGEGDEQFF. The DNA for the CDR3 is TGTGCCACCCGGGCTAGAGGAGCGGGAGAAGGGGATGAGCAGTTCTTC.

The chain recombines TRBV9 with TRBJ1-1; 8 nucleotides align to TRBD1. V was pared by 4 bases and J by 4 bases, with 9 bases of the junction left unmatched. CDR1 is SGDLS and CDR2 is YYNGEE in the germline V gene. The CDR3 extends over 15 amino acids. In nucleotides, the CDR3 is TGTGCCAGCAGCCCCGGACAGGGCAGAAGCACTGAAGCTTTCTTT. Translation: CASSPGQGRSTEAFF.

The chain carries TRBV5-4 and TRBJ1-1; D is uncertain. V lost 0 bases, J lost 1 base, and 4 bases lay in between. The germline CDR1 and CDR2 sequences are SGHNT and YYREEE (reference sequence). The length of the CDR3 is 13 residues. In DNA form, the CDR3 reads TGTGCCAGCAGCTTGGACAGGAACACTGAAGCTTTCTTT. Its protein product is CASSLDRNTEAFF.

This chain joins TRBV18 and TRBJ2-5; D might be TRBD2 (6 bases). Germline lookup yields CDR1 KGHSH and CDR2 LQKENI. This CDR3 has 16 residues. V dropped 3 bases and J dropped 4 bases, with 18 bases sitting between them. The CDR3 region is CASSPGDFLGLETQYF. CDR3 sequence (DNA): TGTGCCAGCTCACCGGGGGACTTCCTTGGTTTAGAGACCCAGTACTTC.

A few counts support this clone. This chain connects TRBV28 to TRBJ2-7; no clear D. Deletions cut 2 bases from V and 4 bases from J, with 3 bases between. From germline, CDR1 is MDHEN and CDR2 SYDVKM. This CDR3 is built from 11 residues. CDR3 protein: CASSLRYEQYF. DNA for the CDR3: TGTGCCAGCAGTTTACGGTACGAGCAGTACTTC.

The chain links TRBV30 to TRBJ1-5; D not certain. This CDR3 region has 13 residues. V was shortened by 1 base and J by 4 bases, with 8 bases between the two germline ends. Germline V gene sequence: CDR1 GTSNPN, CDR2 SVGIG (reference sequence). CDR3 amino acids: CAWSGLQNQPQHF. The CDR3 region has the DNA TGTGCCTGGAGTGGACTGCAGAATCAGCCCCAGCATTTT.

The chain recombines TRBV28 with TRBJ2-1, with 8 bases identical to TRBD1. Germline V gene lookup returns CDR1 MDHEN and CDR2 SYDVKM. The J segment lost 6 bases and the V segment lost 2 bases, leaving 3 bases of the junction unmatched. This CDR3 spans 14 amino acids. The CDR3 nucleotides are TGTGCCAGCAGTTTACCCGACAGGGGCAATGAGCAGTTCTTC. It translates to CASSLPDRGNEQFF.

V usage is TRBV7-6 and J usage is TRBJ2-1; 10 bases agree with TRBD2. The CDR3 length is 16 residues. Unmatched junction bases numbered 4, after V lost 1 base and J lost 4 bases. The germline gives CDR1 SGHVS, CDR2 FNYEAQ. CDR3 amino acids: CASSLVAGGRYNEQFF. CDR3 nucleotide sequence: TGTGCCAGCAGCTTAGTAGCGGGAGGAAGGTACAATGAGCAGTTCTTC.

The V gene is TRBV7-6, the J gene TRBJ1-2; the D gene is possibly TRBD1 (5 bases). The CDR3 contains 12 residues. Deletions cut 2 bases from V and 6 bases from J, with 7 bases between. Germline values: CDR1 SGHVS, CDR2 FNYEAQ. CDR3 DNA: TGTGCCAGCAGCTTAACAGGAAATGGCTACACCTTC. Translating gives CASSLTGNGYTF.

V gene TRBV4-1 combines with J gene TRBJ1-2; D is uncertain. Deletions cut 4 bases from V and 0 bases from J, with 18 bases between. Germline CDR1 reads MGHRA; CDR2 reads YSYEKL. This CDR3 region has 17 residues. CDR3 bases: TGCGCCAGCAGCCCTGGCTCCCTATTCTTAGCTAACTATGGCTACACCTTC. This sequence encodes CASSPGSLFLANYGYTF.

This clone was seen a single time. V is TRBV30 and J is TRBJ1-6, with 7 positions matching TRBD1. The CDR3 runs to 13 residues. Trimming at V came to 4 bases and at J to 6 bases, leaving 3 bases not matched to a gene. CDR1 GTSNPN and CDR2 SVGIG come from the germline V gene (reference sequence). Here the CDR3 reads CAWTGQLNSPLHF. The DNA for the CDR3 is TGTGCCTGGACGGGACAGCTTAATTCACCCCTCCACTTT. Full variable domain (remainder filled in from reference TRBV30 and TRBJ1-6): SQTIHQWPATLVQPVGSPLSLECTVEGTSNPNLYWYRQAAGRGLQLLFYSVGIGQISSEVPQNLSASRPQDRQFILSSKKLLLSDSGFYLCAWTGQLNSPLHFGNGTRLTVT.

The chain has TRBV4-2 and TRBJ2-7, with 12 positions matching TRBD2. The CDR3 extends over 18 amino acids. With V trimmed by 0 bases and J by 1 base, 7 bases remained unmatched. The V gene's germline CDR1 is LGHNA and CDR2 YNFKEQ. The DNA of the CDR3 is TGTGCCAGCAGCCAAGACTCTAGCGGGAGGGCCGTATCCTACGAGCAGTACTTC. Translating it yields CASSQDSSGRAVSYEQYF.